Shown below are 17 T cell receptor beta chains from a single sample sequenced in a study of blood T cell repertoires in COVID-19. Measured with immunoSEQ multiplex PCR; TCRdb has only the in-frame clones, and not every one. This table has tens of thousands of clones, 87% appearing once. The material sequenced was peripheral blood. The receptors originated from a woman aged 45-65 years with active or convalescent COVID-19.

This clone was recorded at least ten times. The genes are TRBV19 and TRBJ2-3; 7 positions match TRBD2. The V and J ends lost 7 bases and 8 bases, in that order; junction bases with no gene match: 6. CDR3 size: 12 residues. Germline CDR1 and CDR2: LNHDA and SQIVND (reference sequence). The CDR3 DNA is TGTGCCAGTACAGCGGGGAGCCTTACGCAGTATTTT. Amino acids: CASTAGSLTQYF. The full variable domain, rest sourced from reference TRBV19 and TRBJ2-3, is DGGITQSPKYLFRKEGQNVTLSCEQNLNHDAMYWYRQDPGQGLRLIYYSQIVNDFQKGDIAEGYSVSREKKESFPLTVTSAQKNPTAFYLCASTAGSLTQYFGPGTRLTVL.

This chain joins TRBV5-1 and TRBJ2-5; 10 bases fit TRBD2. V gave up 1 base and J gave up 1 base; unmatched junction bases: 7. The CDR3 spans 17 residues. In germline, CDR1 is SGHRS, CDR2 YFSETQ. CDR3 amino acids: CASSLLGLAAAQETQYF. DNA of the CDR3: TGCGCCAGCAGCTTGCTTGGACTAGCGGCCGCCCAAGAGACCCAGTACTTC. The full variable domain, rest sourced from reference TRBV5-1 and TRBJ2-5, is KAGVTQTPRYLIKTRGQQVTLSCSPISGHRSVSWYQQTPGQGLQFLFEYFSETQRNKGNFPGRFSGRQFSNSRSEMNVSTLELGDSALYLCASSLLGLAAAQETQYFGPGTRLLVL.

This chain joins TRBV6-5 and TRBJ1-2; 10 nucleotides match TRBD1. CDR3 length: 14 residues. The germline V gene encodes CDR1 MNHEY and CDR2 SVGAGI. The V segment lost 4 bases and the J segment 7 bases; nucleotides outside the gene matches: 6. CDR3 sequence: CASSSTDRGGGYTF. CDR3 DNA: TGTGCCAGCAGTTCAACGGACAGGGGGGGTGGCTACACCTTC.

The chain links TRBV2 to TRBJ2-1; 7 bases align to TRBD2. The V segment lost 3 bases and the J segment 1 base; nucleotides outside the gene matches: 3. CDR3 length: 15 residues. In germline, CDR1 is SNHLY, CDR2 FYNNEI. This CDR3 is CASSDVGGSYNEQFF. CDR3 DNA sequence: TGTGCCAGCAGTGACGTCGGGGGGTCCTACAATGAGCAGTTCTTC.

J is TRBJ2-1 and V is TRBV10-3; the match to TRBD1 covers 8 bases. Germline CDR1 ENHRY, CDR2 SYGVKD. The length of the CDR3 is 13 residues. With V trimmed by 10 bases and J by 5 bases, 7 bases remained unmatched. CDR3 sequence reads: CATAGTGDNEQFF. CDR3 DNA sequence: TGTGCCACTGCCGGGACAGGAGACAATGAGCAGTTCTTC.

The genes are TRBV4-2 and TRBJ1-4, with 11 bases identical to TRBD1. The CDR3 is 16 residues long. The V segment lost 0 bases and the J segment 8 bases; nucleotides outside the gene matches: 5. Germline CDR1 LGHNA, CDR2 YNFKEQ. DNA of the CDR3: TGTGCCAGCAGCCAAGAGTTCCGGACAGGGGGCGAAAAACTGTTTTTT. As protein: CASSQEFRTGGEKLFF.

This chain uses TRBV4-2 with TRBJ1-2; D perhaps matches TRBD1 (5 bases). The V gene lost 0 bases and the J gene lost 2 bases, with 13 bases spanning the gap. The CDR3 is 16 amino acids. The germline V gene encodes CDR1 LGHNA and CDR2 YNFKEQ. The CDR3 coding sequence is TGTGCCAGCAGCCAAGATAGAGGGGCGGGGAACTATGGCTACACCTTC. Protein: CASSQDRGAGNYGYTF.

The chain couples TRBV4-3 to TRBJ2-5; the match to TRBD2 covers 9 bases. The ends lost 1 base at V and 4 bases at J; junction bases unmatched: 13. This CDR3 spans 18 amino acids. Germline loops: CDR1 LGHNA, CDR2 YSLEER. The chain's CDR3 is CASSQVGVAGVSGETQYF. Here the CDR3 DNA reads TGCGCCAGCAGCCAAGTTGGGGTAGCGGGGGTTTCTGGAGAGACCCAGTACTTC.

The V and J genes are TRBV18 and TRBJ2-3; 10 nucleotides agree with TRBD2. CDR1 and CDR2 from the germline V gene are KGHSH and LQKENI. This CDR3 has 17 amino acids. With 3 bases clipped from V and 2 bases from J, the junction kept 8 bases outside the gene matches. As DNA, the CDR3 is TGTGCCAGCTCACCCCCCGCTAGCGGGGGCATCACAGATACGCAGTATTTT. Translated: CASSPPASGGITDTQYF.

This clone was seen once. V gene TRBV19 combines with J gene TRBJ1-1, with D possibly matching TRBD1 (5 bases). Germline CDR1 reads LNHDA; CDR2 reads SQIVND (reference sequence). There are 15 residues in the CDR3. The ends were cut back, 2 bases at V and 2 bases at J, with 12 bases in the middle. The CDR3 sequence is CASSIWGRSNTEAFF. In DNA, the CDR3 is TGTGCCAGTAGTATATGGGGCAGATCTAACACTGAAGCTTTCTTT. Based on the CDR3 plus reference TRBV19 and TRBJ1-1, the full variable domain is DGGITQSPKYLFRKEGQNVTLSCEQNLNHDAMYWYRQDPGQGLRLIYYSQIVNDFQKGDIAEGYSVSREKKESFPLTVTSAQKNPTAFYLCASSIWGRSNTEAFFGQGTRLTVV.

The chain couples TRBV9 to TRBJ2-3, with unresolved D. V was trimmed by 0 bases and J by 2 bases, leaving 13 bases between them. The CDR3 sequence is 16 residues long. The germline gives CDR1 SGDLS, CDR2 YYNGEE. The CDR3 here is CASSVGSSIYTDTQYF. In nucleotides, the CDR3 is TGTGCCAGCAGCGTAGGGAGTTCCATATACACAGATACGCAGTATTTT.

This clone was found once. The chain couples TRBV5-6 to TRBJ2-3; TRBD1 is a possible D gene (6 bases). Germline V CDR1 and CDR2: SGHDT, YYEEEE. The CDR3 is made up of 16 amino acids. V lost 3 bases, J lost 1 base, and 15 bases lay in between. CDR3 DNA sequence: TGTGCCAGCAGCTCGACGGGGACAAGTCGCACAGATACGCAGTATTTT. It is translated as CASSSTGTSRTDTQYF. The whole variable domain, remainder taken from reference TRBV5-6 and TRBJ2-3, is DAGVTQSPTHLIKTRGQQVTLRCSPKSGHDTVSWYQQALGQGPQFIFQYYEEEERQRGNFPDRFSGHQFPNYSSELNVNALLLGDSALYLCASSSTGTSRTDTQYFGPGTRLTVL.

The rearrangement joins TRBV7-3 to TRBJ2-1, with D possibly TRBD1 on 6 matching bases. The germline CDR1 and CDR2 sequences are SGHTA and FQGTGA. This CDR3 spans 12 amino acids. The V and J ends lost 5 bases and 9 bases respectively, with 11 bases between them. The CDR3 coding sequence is TGTGCCAGCAGCGGGGGACAAGCTGAGCAGTTCTTC. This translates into CASSGGQAEQFF.

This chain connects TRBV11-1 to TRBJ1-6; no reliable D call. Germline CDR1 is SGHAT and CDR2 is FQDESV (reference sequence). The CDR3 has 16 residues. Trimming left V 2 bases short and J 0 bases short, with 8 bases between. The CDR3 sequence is CASSLYRSSYNSPLHF. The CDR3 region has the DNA TGTGCCAGCAGCTTATACCGGAGCTCCTATAATTCACCCCTCCACTTT.

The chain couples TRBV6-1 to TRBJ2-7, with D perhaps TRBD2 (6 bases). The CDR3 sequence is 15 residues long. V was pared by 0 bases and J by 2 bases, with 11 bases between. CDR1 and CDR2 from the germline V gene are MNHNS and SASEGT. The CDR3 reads CASSEAGDWAYEQYF. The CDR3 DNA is TGTGCCAGCAGTGAAGCGGGGGACTGGGCCTACGAGCAGTACTTC.

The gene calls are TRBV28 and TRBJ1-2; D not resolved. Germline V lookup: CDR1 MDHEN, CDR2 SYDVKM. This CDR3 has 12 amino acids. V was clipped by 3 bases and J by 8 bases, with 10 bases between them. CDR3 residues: CASSLAGFGYTF. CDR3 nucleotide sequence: TGTGCCAGCAGTTTGGCGGGCTTCGGCTACACCTTC.

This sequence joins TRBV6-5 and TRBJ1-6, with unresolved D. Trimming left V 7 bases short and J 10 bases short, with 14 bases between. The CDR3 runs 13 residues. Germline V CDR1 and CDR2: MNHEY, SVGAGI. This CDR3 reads CASTRFLESPLHF. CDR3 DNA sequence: TGTGCCAGCACGAGGTTCTTAGAATCACCCCTCCACTTT.